A single sample gave rise to the 21 T cell receptor beta chains below, sequenced in a study of cytomegalovirus exposure and HLA in healthy donors. A multiplex PCR was run with 60 Vbeta primers and 13 Jbeta primers. TCRdb keeps only in-frame clones here, not all; method: immunoSEQ multiplex PCR. This specimen shows roughly 77,000 clones; the ten leading clones hold about 4.6%. Sequences were obtained from PBMCs. Receptors were obtained from a man aged 25-40 years in good health and CMV-seronegative.

The rearrangement links TRBV9 to TRBJ2-7; TRBD2 aligns across 13 bases. The length of the CDR3 is 14 residues. The J segment lost 7 bases and the V segment lost 2 bases, leaving 3 bases of the junction unmatched. Germline V gene data show CDR1 as SGDLS and CDR2 as YYNGEE. As DNA, the CDR3 is TGTGCCAGCAGCGTGGGACTAGCGGGAACAGAGCAGTACTTC. Residues: CASSVGLAGTEQYF.

The chain carries TRBV5-1 and TRBJ2-7; possible D gene TRBD1, 5 bases. The CDR3 length is 14 residues. Germline values: CDR1 SGHRS, CDR2 YFSETQ. Trimming shortened V by 2 bases and J by 2 bases, and 11 bases separated the two germline ends. The CDR3 loop reads CASSFLTAPYEQYF. Written as DNA, the CDR3 is TGCGCCAGCAGCTTCCTGACAGCCCCCTACGAGCAGTACTTC.

This chain links TRBV5-5 with TRBJ1-2; 7 nucleotides agree with TRBD1. V shed 6 bases and J 3 bases; nucleotides not matched to a gene: 8. The CDR3 is made up of 14 amino acids. The germline CDR1 and CDR2 sequences are SGHKS and YYEKEE (reference sequence). The CDR3 here is CASTQGQQDYGYTF. CDR3 bases: TGTGCCAGCACCCAGGGACAGCAGGACTATGGCTACACCTTC. Drawing the rest from reference TRBV5-5 and TRBJ1-2, the complete variable domain is DAGVTQSPTHLIKTRGQQVTLRCSPISGHKSVSWYQQVLGQGPQFIFQYYEKEERGRGNFPDRFSARQFPNYSSELNVNALLLGDSALYLCASTQGQQDYGYTFGSGTRLTVV.

This sequence joins TRBV4-2 and TRBJ2-2; tentatively, D is TRBD1 (6 bases). Germline assignment: CDR1 LGHNA and CDR2 YNFKEQ. The CDR3 runs 17 residues. V lost 3 bases to trimming and J lost 1 base, with 15 bases between them. The CDR3 spells CASSHQRGFQNTGELFF. CDR3 coding DNA: TGTGCCAGCAGCCATCAAAGGGGGTTCCAGAACACCGGGGAGCTGTTTTTT.

Details on this clone: Germline and junction disagree at one end, which may indicate a read error. V gene TRBV4-3 combines with J gene TRBJ1-1; D is uncertain. Germline CDR1 is LGHNA and CDR2 is YSLEER. This CDR3 comprises 14 residues. The CDR3 DNA follows: TGCGCCAGCAGCCAAGTTGAGGGAAAGACTGAAGCTTCCTTT. Amino acids: CASSQVEGKTEASF.

The chain uses TRBV4-2 and TRBJ2-7; 13 positions agree with TRBD2. The CDR3 length is 16 residues. Germline CDR1 and CDR2: LGHNA and YNFKEQ. J gave up 3 bases and V 4 bases, and 6 bases lay outside the gene matches. DNA for the CDR3: TGTGCCAGCAGCCGCGGGACTAGCGGGAACTACTACGAGCAGTACTTC. Its translation: CASSRGTSGNYYEQYF.

This rearrangement joins TRBV19 to TRBJ2-1; tentatively, D is TRBD1 (6 bases). The CDR3 is 15 amino acids. The V gene lost 0 bases and the J gene lost 7 bases, with 13 bases spanning the gap. Germline V gene sequence: CDR1 LNHDA, CDR2 SQIVND (reference sequence). The CDR3: CASSIDWGQGNEQFF. In DNA form, the CDR3 reads TGTGCCAGTAGTATAGATTGGGGGCAGGGTAATGAGCAGTTCTTC.

The chain combines TRBV11-3 with TRBJ2-2; 10 bases are shared with TRBD1. Germline CDR1 SGHNT, CDR2 YENEEA. V was pared by 3 bases and J by 4 bases, with 17 bases of the junction left unmatched. This CDR3 has 20 residues. CDR3 sequence: CASSFKTSIRQGAGTGELFF. The CDR3 region has the DNA TGTGCCAGCAGCTTCAAAACCTCGATCAGACAGGGGGCAGGCACCGGGGAGCTGTTTTTT.

The chain uses TRBV2 and TRBJ1-2; 7 nucleotides agree with TRBD1. The CDR3 is 14 amino acids. After removal of 6 bases from V and 3 bases from J, the junction contained 7 bases not matched to a gene. CDR1 is SNHLY and CDR2 is FYNNEI in the germline V gene. The CDR3: CASSGDRDYYGYTF. The CDR3 DNA reads as TGTGCCAGCAGCGGCGACAGGGATTACTATGGCTACACCTTC.

The rearrangement links TRBV5-1 to TRBJ2-7; possible D gene TRBD2, 6 bases. Germline V lookup: CDR1 SGHRS, CDR2 YFSETQ. The CDR3 runs 16 residues. The V gene lost 0 bases and the J gene lost 2 bases, with 15 bases spanning the gap. CDR3 DNA: TGCGCCAGCAGCTTGGCCGTAGGCGGGGCGCCCTACGAGCAGTACTTC. This translates into CASSLAVGGAPYEQYF.

The chain carries TRBV7-3 and TRBJ2-7; 9 bases fit TRBD2. Trimming at V came to 2 bases and at J to 4 bases, leaving 3 bases not matched to a gene. CDR1 is SGHTA, CDR2 FQGTGA, per germline. The CDR3 totals 14 residues. CDR3 nucleotides: TGTGCCAGCAGCTTAGGCGGGGGGGAGTACGAGCAGTACTTC. It codes for CASSLGGGEYEQYF.

The chain couples TRBV7-2 to TRBJ2-7; TRBD2 is a possible D gene (6 bases). The CDR3 sequence is 13 residues long. CDR1 is SGHTA, CDR2 FQGNSA, per germline. Trimming left V 6 bases short and J 3 bases short, with 12 bases between. The CDR3, as DNA: TGTGCCAGCAGTCGGGAGTACAACTACGAGCAGTACTTC. This translates into CASSREYNYEQYF.

The chain carries TRBV7-2 and TRBJ2-7; TRBD2 agrees at 11 bases. Losses at the gene ends were 5 bases for V and 3 bases for J; bases not matched to a gene: 3. Germline V gene sequence: CDR1 SGHTA, CDR2 FQGNSA. The CDR3 covers 14 residues. CDR3 DNA sequence: TGTGCCAGCAGCCAGACTAGCGGGATCTACGAGCAGTACTTC. Protein sequence: CASSQTSGIYEQYF.

The rearrangement uses TRBV7-6 and TRBJ1-3, with unresolved D. Per germline, CDR1 SGHVS and CDR2 FNYEAQ. The CDR3 loop spans 15 amino acids. Trimming took 1 base from V and 0 from J, leaving 7 bases between them. This CDR3 is CASSLELRSGNTIYF. The CDR3 bases are TGTGCCAGCAGCTTAGAGCTTCGCTCTGGAAACACCATATATTTT.

This CDR3 is CASSLRQGAAPYEQYF. In DNA form, the CDR3 reads TGTGCCAGCAGCTTACGACAGGGGGCCGCCCCCTACGAGCAGTACTTC. The rearrangement joins TRBV13 to TRBJ2-7, with 10 bases aligning to TRBD1. Trimming removed 2 bases from V and 2 bases from J; junction bases left unmatched: 6. Germline CDR1 is PRHDT and CDR2 is FYEKMQ (reference sequence). CDR3 size: 16 residues.

The chain recombines TRBV2 with TRBJ1-2, with 9 bases fitting TRBD1. V trimming: 11 bases; J trimming: 0 bases; junction bases outside the gene matches: 10. Germline V gene lookup returns CDR1 SNHLY and CDR2 FYNNEI. This CDR3 region has 15 residues. The CDR3 loop reads CAGNRGRGPNYGYTF. The CDR3 DNA reads as TGTGCCGGAAACAGGGGGCGCGGTCCTAACTATGGCTACACCTTC.

The chain joins TRBV18 to TRBJ1-1, with 8 bases matching TRBD1. The CDR3 extends over 13 amino acids. Looked up from germline, CDR1 is KGHSH and CDR2 is LQKENI. V lost 2 bases, J lost 5 bases, and 1 base stayed unmatched. CDR3 nucleotide sequence: TGTGCCAGCTCACCAAGACAGGGGACTGAAGCTTTCTTT. It translates to CASSPRQGTEAFF. Complete variable domain (other parts from reference TRBV18 and TRBJ1-1): NAGVMQNPRHLVRRRGQEARLRCSPMKGHSHVYWYRQLPEEGLKFMVYLQKENIIDESGMPKERFSAEFPKEGPSILRIQQVVRGDSAAYFCASSPRQGTEAFFGQGTRLTVV.

CDR3 protein: CASSEMGAGDGAFF. In DNA, the CDR3 is TGTGCCAGCAGCGAAATGGGGGCGGGAGACGGAGCTTTCTTT. The chain recombines TRBV11-3 with TRBJ1-1; D is possibly TRBD1 (6 bases). The ends were cut back, 5 bases at V and 10 bases at J, with 20 bases in the middle. The germline gives CDR1 SGHNT, CDR2 YENEEA. The CDR3 totals 14 residues.

This chain uses TRBV5-1 with TRBJ1-2, with TRBD1 identical over 7 bases. Germline loops: CDR1 SGHRS, CDR2 YFSETQ. The CDR3 covers 14 residues. V was pared by 0 bases and J by 3 bases, with 2 bases of the junction left unmatched. CDR3 DNA: TGCGCCAGCAGCTTGGCAGGACAGGACTATGGCTACACCTTC. It codes for CASSLAGQDYGYTF.

The chain uses TRBV6-5 and TRBJ2-3; 7 nucleotides line up with TRBD1. Trimming took 8 bases from V and 0 from J; bases not matched to a gene: 8. CDR1 and CDR2 from the germline V gene are MNHEY and SVGAGI. The CDR3 has 15 residues. DNA for the CDR3: TGTGCCAGCCGCAGGGGGTTCCACAGCACAGATACGCAGTATTTT. Translated: CASRRGFHSTDTQYF.

The chain recombines TRBV7-9 with TRBJ1-1, with a possible D match to TRBD1 (5 bases). Trimming shortened V by 4 bases and J by 4 bases, and 7 bases separated the two germline ends. The CDR3 totals 12 residues. Germline V gene data show CDR1 as SEHNR and CDR2 as FQNEAQ (reference sequence). The CDR3 reads CASSYDSTEAFF. In nucleotides, the CDR3 is TGTGCCAGCAGCTATGACAGCACTGAAGCTTTCTTT.